This T cell receptor beta chain appears in the sequencing data of a study of beta chain features in type 1 diabetes (dated by TCRdb to the late 2010s). Regarding the research as a whole: Mean age, gender distribution, total cell number and subset yield were not different between patients and healthy donors. The study compared TCRB repertoires of sorted circulating CD4+ T cell subsets between recently diagnosed type 1 diabetes patients and matched healthy donors. Whereas all 28 donors provided naive and central memory subsets, regulatory and stem cell-like memory subsets were isolated from just 8 patients and about 8 healthy donors. A total of roughly 98,000,000 sorted cells were examined across all samples, and a strong correlation was observed between cell number per subset and RNA yield.

Points on this clone: Its antigen is unknown. Per-nucleotide qualities are absent, and no much larger clonotype sits a single base away.

The High Capacity cDNA Reverse Transcription Kit was used to reverse transcribe all of the isolated RNA, meaning that expressed TCRB transcripts were what got sequenced. Naive, central memory and regulatory T cell samples underwent deep immunoSEQ sequencing, averaging about 3.57 million total reads per sample. After sorted cells were lysed in RLT buffer, RNA was extracted with DNase-treated RNeasy Micro or Mini kits, with the choice depending on cell number. Each cell subset was processed separately to prevent cross-contamination, with patient and healthy donor samples processed together. The immunoSEQ multiplex PCR was used to amplify TCRB sequences from cDNA, generating 87-bp fragments that spanned the CDR3 region. Sequencing of the amplicons was done on the Illumina HiSeq platform. The original methods were these. Synthetic template baselines were used to correct PCR bias computationally, reads within Hamming distance 2 were collapsed together, and singletons that could not be merged were discarded. Reads were aligned to IMGT to assign V, D and J genes, CDR3 length, and insertions or deletions at six rearrangement sites. Within each subset, clonotype counts were normalized to sorted cell number, after which true diversity and Gini coefficients were computed with the tcR R package. Repertoire sharing was quantified using the overlap coefficient calculated on TCRB nucleotide sequences. Out-of-frame TCRB sequences from naive cells were analyzed to stand in for the pre-selection repertoire. TCRdb's version of the immuneACCESS table is confined to in-frame rearrangements and falls short of the full clone set. An unresolved V gene accounts for under half of the shortfall where checked; the remainder is of unknown origin. The DNA was the basis for D and trimming; V, J and clone size are from that table. Counted in this sample were 600,000 to 750,000 clones; around 12% of them appeared once. The ten largest account for more than 0.09% of the sample.

A single peripheral blood draw of 90 to 150 mL on average was collected from each donor into heparinised tubes. Using a panel that included CD45RO, CCR7, CD25, CD127, CD95 and CD27, naive, central memory, regulatory and stem cell-like memory CD4+ T cells were sorted on a BD FACSAria II. Purity was above 98% for every sorted population. PBMCs were separated immediately by Lymphoprep density gradient centrifugation and were stained directly, without being cultured. So that batch effects would be minimized, each experiment stained and sorted samples in pairs, pairing one healthy donor with one patient. The CDR3 holds 15 amino acids from the cysteine to the phenylalanine. Here the CDR3 DNA is all that survives: 45 bases in frame from base 1. V is cut by 4 bases and J by 4 bases, and the space between the germline ends is 15 bases. CDR1 and CDR2, per the germline V gene (reference sequence), are SGHNT and YYREEE.

The research as a whole found: Type 1 diabetes patients showed a moderate but significant shortening of TCRB CDR3 length in all four CD4+ subsets. Naive, central memory and regulatory TCRB repertoires appeared to be more alike among patients than among healthy donors. At VDJ recombination sites, patients with type 1 diabetes made fewer insertions and deleted more nucleotides, a pattern implying thymic rearrangement abnormalities. Because cDNA rather than genomic DNA was sequenced, highly expressing activated cells could have been over-represented, although no difference in activation and CD3 levels was found between groups. Only small numbers of individuals were included in the HLA sub-analyses, which left unresolved whether HLA type had any influence on TCRB rearrangement. PCR may preferentially amplify shorter templates, but because patient and control samples were amplified and corrected together, any resulting skew would affect both groups equally.

Sequencing input: naive CD4+ T cells from blood. The cell subset or site label, as the study defines it: true naive CD4+ T cells. The sequence derives from a man aged 25 to 45 with type 1 diabetes. The sequence is built from TRBV5-4 and TRBJ2-1, with a weak D call of TRBD2 (6 bases match). The CDR3 amino acid sequence is: CASSAPPGGYNEQFF. The nucleotide sequence reads TGTGCCAGCAGCGCCCCCCCCGGGGGATACAATGAGCAGTTCTTC.